This TCR beta chain was obtained from a study of STAT3 mutations in large granular lymphocyte leukemia. Overall study results and limits: Every T-cell large granular lymphocyte leukemia patient had at least one immunodominant TCR beta clonotype.

A note on this clone: Its antigen is currently unknown.

V dropped 0 bases and J dropped 2 bases, with 5 bases sitting between them. CDR3 length equals 13 residues. The germline gives CDR1 GTSNPN, CDR2 SVGIG (reference sequence). Assay: immunoSEQ multiplex PCR; the TCRdb copy retains only in-frame clones and omits some. The table shows roughly 25,000 clones, with roughly 93% occurring only once. The chain joins TRBV30 to TRBJ1-5; D uncertain. Sequenced sample: peripheral blood mononuclear cells. The TCR originated in a middle-aged man with T-cell large granular lymphocyte leukemia. Some clones in this sample may be carry-over from other donors' samples. CDR3 protein: CAWSVWGNQPQHF. The CDR3 region has the DNA TGTGCCTGGAGTGTATGGGGCAATCAGCCCCAGCATTTT.